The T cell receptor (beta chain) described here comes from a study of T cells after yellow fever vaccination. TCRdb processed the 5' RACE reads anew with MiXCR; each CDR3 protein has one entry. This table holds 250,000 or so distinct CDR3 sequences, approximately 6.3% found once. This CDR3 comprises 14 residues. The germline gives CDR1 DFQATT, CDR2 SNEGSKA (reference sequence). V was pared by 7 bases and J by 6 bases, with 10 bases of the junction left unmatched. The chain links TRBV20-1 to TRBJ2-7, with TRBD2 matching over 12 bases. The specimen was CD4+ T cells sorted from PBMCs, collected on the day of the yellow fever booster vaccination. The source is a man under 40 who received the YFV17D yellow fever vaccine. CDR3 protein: CSVLQTSGRSEQYF. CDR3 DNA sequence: TGCAGTGTTTTACAGACTAGCGGGAGAAGCGAGCAGTACTTC.